The 26 T cell receptor beta chains given below trace back to one sample, sequenced in a study of PD-1 blockade in classical Hodgkin lymphoma. Data came from immunoSEQ multiplex PCR; TCRdb stores just in-frame clones and leaves some out. The sample contains 13,000 or so clones, 90% to 95% of which appear only once. No patient escaped relapse after autologous stem cell transplantation, and brentuximab vedotin exposure varied. The material sequenced was peripheral blood mononuclear cells (PBMCs), taken at baseline. The receptors shown here come from a human donor with classical Hodgkin lymphoma.

CDR3 in amino acids: CASKLAGGPGEQYF. The CDR3 region has the DNA TGTGCCAGCAAACTAGCGGGAGGGCCCGGCGAGCAGTACTTC. The rearrangement links TRBV6-1 to TRBJ2-7; 13 nucleotides line up with TRBD2. The CDR3 contains 14 residues. Losses at the gene ends were 7 bases for V and 6 bases for J; bases not matched to a gene: 6. Germline V CDR1 and CDR2: MNHNS, SASEGT.

The chain has TRBV28 and TRBJ1-2, with D possibly being TRBD1 (5 bases). The germline V gene encodes CDR1 MDHEN and CDR2 SYDVKM. Trimming shortened V by 6 bases and J by 8 bases, and 16 bases separated the two germline ends. The CDR3 has 13 residues. The CDR3 region is CASRVGGAGGYTF. The CDR3, as DNA: TGTGCCAGCAGGGTCGGAGGGGCTGGAGGCTACACCTTC.

This chain uses TRBV19 with TRBJ2-1; D possibly corresponds to TRBD2 (5 bases). The CDR3 sequence is 15 residues long. Trimming cost V 3 bases and J 0 bases, with 9 bases left between them. The germline V gene encodes CDR1 LNHDA and CDR2 SQIVND (reference sequence). The DNA of the CDR3 is TGTGCCAGTAGTATTGAGCGGTCCTCCTACAATGAGCAGTTCTTC. It specifies CASSIERSSYNEQFF.

This clone was counted once. The chain is built from TRBV30 and TRBJ1-1; D not certain. CDR1 is GTSNPN, CDR2 SVGIG, per germline (reference sequence). V gave up 0 bases and J gave up 0 bases, with 5 bases separating them. This CDR3 comprises 13 residues. CDR3 in DNA: TGTGCCTGGAGTGTACACGTGAACACTGAAGCTTTCTTT. It codes for CAWSVHVNTEAFF.

This clone was detected only once. The chain employs TRBV30 and TRBJ1-1; D uncertain. Germline-derived CDR1 and CDR2 are GTSNPN and SVGIG (reference sequence). Trimming removed 1 base from V and 4 bases from J, with 4 bases in between. This CDR3 is 11 amino acids long. This chain's CDR3 is CAWSETTEAFF. The CDR3 nucleotides read TGTGCCTGGAGTGAAACCACTGAAGCTTTCTTT.

The V call is TRBV11-3, the J call TRBJ2-3, with D perhaps matching TRBD2 (5 bases). The CDR3 runs 13 residues. CDR1 SGHNT and CDR2 YENEEA come from the germline V gene. V was trimmed by 4 bases and J by 1 base, leaving 6 bases between them. This chain's CDR3 is CASSWTGTDTQYF. In DNA, the CDR3 is TGTGCCAGCAGCTGGACTGGCACAGATACGCAGTATTTT.

The chain links TRBV11-2 to TRBJ2-7; 7 nucleotides line up with TRBD1. V lost 3 bases and J lost 3; bases outside the gene matches: 5. The germline V gene has CDR1 SGHAT and CDR2 FQNNGV. The CDR3 has 14 residues. The CDR3 coding sequence is TGTGCCAGCAGCTTTAGTACAGGGGACTACGAGCAGTACTTC. It is translated as CASSFSTGDYEQYF.

CDR3 nucleotide sequence: TGTGCCAGCAGTCCCGGACGGGGGAATCAGCCCCAGCATTTT. Amino acids: CASSPGRGNQPQHF. The chain links TRBV6-5 to TRBJ1-5, with D perhaps TRBD1 (5 bases). The germline gives CDR1 MNHEY, CDR2 SVGAGI. The CDR3 has 14 residues. Trimming cost V 5 bases and J 4 bases, with 12 bases left between them.

This chain uses TRBV10-3 with TRBJ2-3, with a tentative D call TRBD2 (6 bases). V lost 8 bases and J 3 bases, leaving 15 bases between the germline ends. There are 14 residues in the CDR3. Per the germline V gene, CDR1 is ENHRY and CDR2 is SYGVKD. As DNA, the CDR3 is TGTGCCATCTGCTCCGGGGGTGAAACAGATACGCAGTATTTT. As protein: CAICSGGETDTQYF.

This clone was observed once. The chain is built from TRBV18 and TRBJ2-2, with D possibly matching TRBD2 (6 bases). V was pared by 6 bases and J by 5 bases, with 16 bases between. The CDR3 has 15 amino acids. Per the germline V gene, CDR1 is KGHSH and CDR2 is LQKENI. In DNA form, the CDR3 reads TGTGCCAGCTCCCCCTACGGAGGGAGGACCGGGGAGCTGTTTTTT. It codes for CASSPYGGRTGELFF.

The V and J genes are TRBV5-1 and TRBJ2-1; D ambiguous. V gave up 0 bases and J gave up 6 bases, with 4 bases separating them. Germline V gives CDR1 SGHRS, CDR2 YFSETQ. This CDR3 region has 12 residues. The CDR3: CASSLAGNEQFF. CDR3 nucleotides: TGCGCCAGCAGCTTGGCCGGCAATGAGCAGTTCTTC.

The chain is built from TRBV19 and TRBJ1-1, with TRBD1 matching over 9 bases. The CDR3 length is 14 residues. Germline trimming cut 7 bases from V and 5 bases from J; bases unmatched to any gene: 8. The germline gives CDR1 LNHDA, CDR2 SQIVND (reference sequence). As DNA, the CDR3 is TGTGCCAGTACCAAGACAGGGGGAAGGACTGAAGCTTTCTTT. It is translated as CASTKTGGRTEAFF.

This clone came up once. The chain recombines TRBV4-1 with TRBJ1-2; perhaps TRBD1 as D (6 bases). Trimming left V 1 base short and J 4 bases short, with 16 bases between. This CDR3 is 16 amino acids long. Per the germline V gene, CDR1 is MGHRA and CDR2 is YSYEKL. The DNA for the CDR3 is TGCGCCAGCAGCCAAGCTACAGGGATGGATCCCTATGGCTACACCTTC. Translated, it gives CASSQATGMDPYGYTF.

The genes are TRBV4-1 and TRBJ2-5; no clear D. The CDR3 is 15 amino acids. Germline-derived CDR1 and CDR2 are MGHRA and YSYEKL. Trimming stripped 4 bases from V and 1 base from J, with 13 bases between. In DNA form, the CDR3 reads TGCGCCAGCAGCCGCACTCGGGCGAGCCAAGAGACCCAGTACTTC. Translated: CASSRTRASQETQYF.

J is TRBJ2-1 and V is TRBV6-5; no clear D. The germline V gene encodes CDR1 MNHEY and CDR2 SVGAGI. The CDR3 is 12 residues long. The V end lost 5 bases, the J end lost 9 bases, and 11 bases lay between the germline ends. CDR3 DNA sequence: TGTGCCAGCAGTACCCCAGAGACTGAGCAGTTCTTC. This encodes CASSTPETEQFF.

The chain joins TRBV14 to TRBJ2-5; D not resolved. This CDR3 comprises 12 residues. Germline V lookup: CDR1 SGHDN, CDR2 FVKESK. V was clipped by 5 bases and J by 5 bases, with 9 bases between them. CDR3 bases: TGTGCCAGCAGCACAAATAGGGAGACCCAGTACTTC. It is translated as CASSTNRETQYF.

V and J are TRBV4-1 and TRBJ2-3; 14 nucleotides align to TRBD2. The CDR3 runs 16 residues. Germline V CDR1 and CDR2: MGHRA, YSYEKL. The ends lost 1 base at V and 5 bases at J; junction bases unmatched: 2. The CDR3 spells CASSQGLAGGVDTQYF. The CDR3 nucleotides read TGCGCCAGCAGCCAAGGACTAGCGGGGGGGGTAGATACGCAGTATTTT.

This clone showed up just a few times. The rearrangement links TRBV27 to TRBJ1-6, with TRBD1 matching over 7 bases. V was pared by 4 bases and J by 6 bases, with 3 bases of the junction left unmatched. In germline, CDR1 is MNHEY, CDR2 SMNVEV (reference sequence). The CDR3 has 14 residues. This CDR3 is CASSWRQGNSPLHF. CDR3 in DNA: TGTGCCAGCAGTTGGCGACAGGGTAATTCACCCCTCCACTTT.

The CDR3 region is CASSPDPGLNSPLHF. The CDR3 bases are TGTGCCAGCAGCCCTGACCCGGGCCTTAATTCACCCCTCCACTTT. This chain joins TRBV14 and TRBJ1-6; D unresolved. The CDR3 has 15 amino acids. Trimming pared 4 bases from V and 6 bases from J, leaving 13 bases between. Germline V gives CDR1 SGHDN, CDR2 FVKESK.

The J gene is TRBJ2-7, the V gene TRBV4-3; 7 nucleotides line up with TRBD1. The length of the CDR3 is 14 residues. The J segment lost 5 bases and the V segment lost 4 bases, leaving 8 bases of the junction unmatched. Germline lookup yields CDR1 LGHNA and CDR2 YSLEER. CDR3 bases: TGCGCCAGCAGCCCTATTGACAGGGTCCACGAGCAGTACTTC. Its protein product is CASSPIDRVHEQYF.

This clone showed up just once. The genes are TRBV30 and TRBJ1-2; D is perhaps TRBD1 (5 bases). The CDR3 is 13 residues long. Trimming pared 2 bases from V and 7 bases from J, leaving 14 bases between. CDR1 is GTSNPN, CDR2 SVGIG, per germline (reference sequence). The CDR3 bases are TGTGCCTGGAGTATCAGGGAGGGGTCTGGCTACACCTTC. Translation gives CAWSIREGSGYTF.

The chain employs TRBV6-1 and TRBJ2-7; no clear D gene. Trimming took off 0 bases at V and 3 bases at J, with 9 bases between the two ends. CDR3 size: 14 residues. Germline-derived CDR1 and CDR2 are MNHNS and SASEGT. CDR3 nucleotide sequence: TGTGCCAGCAGTGAAGCGGGCACCTTCTACGAGCAGTACTTC. Protein product: CASSEAGTFYEQYF.

J is TRBJ2-7 and V is TRBV2, with D possibly matching TRBD2 (6 bases). The CDR3 contains 12 residues. Germline V gene data show CDR1 as SNHLY and CDR2 as FYNNEI. Trimming shortened V by 10 bases and J by 0 bases, and 10 bases separated the two germline ends. The CDR3 bases are TGTGCCACAGGGACTTTCTCCTACGAGCAGTACTTC. Its translation is CATGTFSYEQYF.

This clone has only a few counts. This chain joins TRBV10-2 and TRBJ2-6; 7 positions match TRBD2. In germline, CDR1 is WSHSY, CDR2 SAAADI. This CDR3 is built from 18 residues. After removal of 4 bases from V and 0 bases from J, the junction contained 9 bases not matched to a gene. CDR3 protein: CASSGEGLRYSGANVLTF. The CDR3 nucleotides are TGCGCCAGCAGTGGGGAGGGGCTTCGGTACTCTGGGGCCAACGTCCTGACTTTC.

V gene TRBV5-1 combines with J gene TRBJ1-2; D unclear. Trimming removed 0 bases at V and 6 bases at J, with 9 bases between. Germline V lookup: CDR1 SGHRS, CDR2 YFSETQ. This CDR3 is 13 amino acids long. CDR3 bases: TGCGCCAGCAGCTTGGTGGAAGTCAATGGCTACACCTTC. The encoded protein is CASSLVEVNGYTF.

This rearrangement joins TRBV7-9 to TRBJ2-5; TRBD1 matches at 7 bases. Germline V CDR1 and CDR2: SEHNR, FQNEAQ (reference sequence). The CDR3 runs to 14 residues. V lost 5 bases to trimming and J lost 3 bases; unmatched junction nucleotides: 6. In DNA, the CDR3 is TGTGCCAGCAGCGCCTGGGACAGTGAAGAGACCCAGTACTTC. Protein sequence: CASSAWDSEETQYF.